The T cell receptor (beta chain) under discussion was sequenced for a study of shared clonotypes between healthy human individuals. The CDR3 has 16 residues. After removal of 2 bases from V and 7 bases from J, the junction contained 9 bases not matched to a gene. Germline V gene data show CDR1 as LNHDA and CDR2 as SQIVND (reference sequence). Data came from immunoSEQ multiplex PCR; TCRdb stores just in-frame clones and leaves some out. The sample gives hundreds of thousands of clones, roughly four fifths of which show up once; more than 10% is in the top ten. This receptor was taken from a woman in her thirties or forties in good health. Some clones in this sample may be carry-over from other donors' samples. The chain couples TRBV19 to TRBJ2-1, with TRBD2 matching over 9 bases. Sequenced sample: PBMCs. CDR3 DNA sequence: TGTGCCAGTAGTATAATAGCTAGCGGGGTACTAAATGAGCAGTTCTTC. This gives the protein CASSIIASGVLNEQFF.